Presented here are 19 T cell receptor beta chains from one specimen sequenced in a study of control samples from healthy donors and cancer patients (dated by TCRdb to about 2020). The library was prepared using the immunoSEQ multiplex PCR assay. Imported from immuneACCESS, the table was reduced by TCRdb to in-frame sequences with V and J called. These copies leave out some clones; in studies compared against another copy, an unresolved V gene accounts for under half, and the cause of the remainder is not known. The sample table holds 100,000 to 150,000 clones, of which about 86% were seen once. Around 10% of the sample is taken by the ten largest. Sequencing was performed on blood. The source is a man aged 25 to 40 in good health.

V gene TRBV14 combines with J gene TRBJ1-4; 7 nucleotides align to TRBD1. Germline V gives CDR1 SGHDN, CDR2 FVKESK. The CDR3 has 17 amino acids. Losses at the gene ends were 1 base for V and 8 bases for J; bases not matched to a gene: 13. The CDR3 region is CASSQGGLGQTWEKLFF. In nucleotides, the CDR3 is TGTGCCAGCAGCCAAGGGGGACTGGGACAGACCTGGGAAAAACTGTTTTTT. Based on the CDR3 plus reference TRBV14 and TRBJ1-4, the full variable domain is EAGVTQFPSHSVIEKGQTVTLRCDPISGHDNLYWYRRVMGKEIKFLLHFVKESKQDESGMPNNRFLAERTGGTYSTLKVQPAELEDSGVYFCASSQGGLGQTWEKLFFGSGTQLSVL.

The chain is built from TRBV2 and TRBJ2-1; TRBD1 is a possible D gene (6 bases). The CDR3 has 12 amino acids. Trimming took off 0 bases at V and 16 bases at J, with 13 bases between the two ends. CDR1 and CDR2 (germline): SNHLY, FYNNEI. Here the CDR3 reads CASSEAPQGGFF. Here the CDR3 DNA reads TGTGCCAGCAGTGAAGCCCCACAGGGTGGATTCTTC.

CDR3 residues: CASSLTPPGDRVGNEQFF. Here the CDR3 DNA reads TGTGCCAGCAGCTTAACCCCACCCGGGGACAGGGTGGGAAATGAGCAGTTCTTC. The chain employs TRBV7-2 and TRBJ2-1; 9 bases are shared with TRBD1. The CDR3 runs 18 residues. V lost 2 bases, J lost 7 bases, and 15 bases stayed unmatched. Germline assignment: CDR1 SGHTA and CDR2 FQGNSA. The full variable domain, in which reference TRBV7-2 and TRBJ2-1 provide the parts outside the CDR3, is GAGVSQSPSNKVTEKGKDVELRCDPISGHTALYWYRQSLGQGLEFLIYFQGNSAPDKSGLPSDRFSAERTGGSVSTLTIQRTQQEDSAVYLCASSLTPPGDRVGNEQFFGPGTRLTVL.

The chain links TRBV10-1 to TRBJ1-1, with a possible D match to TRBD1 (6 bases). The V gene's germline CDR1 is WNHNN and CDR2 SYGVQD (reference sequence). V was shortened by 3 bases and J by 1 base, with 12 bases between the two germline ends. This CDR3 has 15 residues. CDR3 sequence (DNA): TGCGCCAGCAGTGACTCGAAACAGGGGAACACTGAAGCTTTCTTT. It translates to CASSDSKQGNTEAFF.

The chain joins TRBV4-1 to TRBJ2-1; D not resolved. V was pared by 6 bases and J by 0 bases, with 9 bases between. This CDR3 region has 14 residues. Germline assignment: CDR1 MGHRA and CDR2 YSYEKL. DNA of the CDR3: TGCGCCAGCAGGTGGGGTAGCTCCTACAATGAGCAGTTCTTC. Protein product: CASRWGSSYNEQFF.

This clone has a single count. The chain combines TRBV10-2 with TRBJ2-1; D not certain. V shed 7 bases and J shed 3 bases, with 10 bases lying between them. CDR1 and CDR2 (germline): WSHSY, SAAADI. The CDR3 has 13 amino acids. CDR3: CASTEIRYNEQFF. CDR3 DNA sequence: TGCGCCAGCACGGAAATCCGCTACAATGAGCAGTTCTTC.

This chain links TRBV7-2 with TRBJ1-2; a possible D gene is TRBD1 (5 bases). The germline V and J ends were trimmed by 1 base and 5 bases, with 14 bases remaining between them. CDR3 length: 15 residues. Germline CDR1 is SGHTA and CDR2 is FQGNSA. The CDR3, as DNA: TGTGCCAGCAGCTTAGTCGTGCCGGGGGAGTATGGCTACACCTTC. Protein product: CASSLVVPGEYGYTF.

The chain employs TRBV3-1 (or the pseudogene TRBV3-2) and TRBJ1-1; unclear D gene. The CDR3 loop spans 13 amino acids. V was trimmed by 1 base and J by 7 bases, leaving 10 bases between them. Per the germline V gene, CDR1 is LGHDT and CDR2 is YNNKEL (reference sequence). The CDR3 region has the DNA TGTGCCAGCAGCCAAGCCGGGTCTAATGAAGCTTTCTTT. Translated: CASSQAGSNEAFF.

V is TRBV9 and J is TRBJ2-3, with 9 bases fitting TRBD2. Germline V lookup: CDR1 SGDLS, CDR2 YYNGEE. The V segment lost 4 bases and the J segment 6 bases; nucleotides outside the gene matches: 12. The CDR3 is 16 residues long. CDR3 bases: TGTGCCAGCAGCACCGGACTAGCGCCCCTCCGCGATACGCAGTATTTT. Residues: CASSTGLAPLRDTQYF.

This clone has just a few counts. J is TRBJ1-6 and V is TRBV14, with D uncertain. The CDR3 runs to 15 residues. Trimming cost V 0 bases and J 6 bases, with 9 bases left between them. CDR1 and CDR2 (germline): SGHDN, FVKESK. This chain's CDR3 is CASSQERSRNSPLHF. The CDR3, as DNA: TGTGCCAGCAGCCAAGAGCGCAGCCGTAATTCACCCCTCCACTTT.

The CDR3 DNA sequence: TGTGCCAGCAGCTGGGGGGGGGACCGACAGGACATTCAGTACTTC. Its translation: CASSWGGDRQDIQYF. The chain employs TRBV11-2 and TRBJ2-4, with D possibly TRBD2 on 7 matching bases. The CDR3 sequence is 15 residues long. Trimming shortened V by 4 bases and J by 8 bases, and 18 bases separated the two germline ends. CDR1 SGHAT and CDR2 FQNNGV come from the germline V gene. The full variable domain, its missing parts supplied by reference TRBV11-2 and TRBJ2-4, is EAGVAQSPRYKIIEKRQSVAFWCNPISGHATLYWYQQILGQGPKLLIQFQNNGVVDDSQLPKDRFSAERLKGVDSTLKIQPAKLEDSAVYLCASSWGGDRQDIQYFGAGTRLSVL.

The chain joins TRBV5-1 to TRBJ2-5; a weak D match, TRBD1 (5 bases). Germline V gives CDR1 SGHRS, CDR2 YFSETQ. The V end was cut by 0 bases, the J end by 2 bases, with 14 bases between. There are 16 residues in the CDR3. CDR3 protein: CASSLGPQDNQETQYF. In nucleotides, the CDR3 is TGCGCCAGCAGCTTGGGACCACAGGACAATCAAGAGACCCAGTACTTC.

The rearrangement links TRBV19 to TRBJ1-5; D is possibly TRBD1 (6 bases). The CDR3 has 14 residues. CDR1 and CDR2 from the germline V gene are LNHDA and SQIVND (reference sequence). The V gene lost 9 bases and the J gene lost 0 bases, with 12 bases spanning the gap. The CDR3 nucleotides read TGTGCCAGCCTAATAGGGGGTAGCAATCAGCCCCAGCATTTT. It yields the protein CASLIGGSNQPQHF.

The CDR3 nucleotides read TGTGCCAGCAGGAGGACAGGGGAAAATTCACCCCTCCACTTT. This codes for CASRRTGENSPLHF. V is TRBV28 and J is TRBJ1-6, with 9 bases that match TRBD1. The CDR3 is 14 amino acids. Trimming cost V 6 bases and J 7 bases; bases outside gene matches: 4. Germline-derived CDR1 and CDR2 are MDHEN and SYDVKM.

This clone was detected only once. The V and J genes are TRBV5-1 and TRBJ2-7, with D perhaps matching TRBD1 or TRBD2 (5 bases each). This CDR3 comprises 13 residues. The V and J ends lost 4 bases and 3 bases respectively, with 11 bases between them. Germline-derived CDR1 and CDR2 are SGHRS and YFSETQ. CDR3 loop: CASSPGPLYEQYF. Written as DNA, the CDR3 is TGCGCCAGCAGCCCGGGACCCCTCTACGAGCAGTACTTC.

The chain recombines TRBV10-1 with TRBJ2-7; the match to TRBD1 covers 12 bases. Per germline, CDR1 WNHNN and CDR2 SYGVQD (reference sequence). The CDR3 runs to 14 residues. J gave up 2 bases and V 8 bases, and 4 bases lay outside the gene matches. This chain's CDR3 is CASGTGGNPYEQYF. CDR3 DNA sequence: TGCGCCAGCGGGACAGGGGGCAACCCCTACGAGCAGTACTTC.

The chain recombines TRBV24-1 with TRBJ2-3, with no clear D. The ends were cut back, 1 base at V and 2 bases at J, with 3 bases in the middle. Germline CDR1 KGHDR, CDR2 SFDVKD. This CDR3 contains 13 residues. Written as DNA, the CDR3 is TGTGCCACCAGTGATTTCTTCACAGATACGCAGTATTTT. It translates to CATSDFFTDTQYF.

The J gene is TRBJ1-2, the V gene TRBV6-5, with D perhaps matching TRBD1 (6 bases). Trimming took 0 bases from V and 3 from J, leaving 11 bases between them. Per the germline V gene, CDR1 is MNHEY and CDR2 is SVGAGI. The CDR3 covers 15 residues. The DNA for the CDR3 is TGTGCCAGCAGTTACTCGCCCAGACAGGACTATGGCTACACCTTC. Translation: CASSYSPRQDYGYTF.

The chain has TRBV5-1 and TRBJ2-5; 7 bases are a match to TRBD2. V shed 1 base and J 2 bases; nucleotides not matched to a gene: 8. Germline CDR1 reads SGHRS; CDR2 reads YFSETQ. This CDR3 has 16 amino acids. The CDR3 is CASSLSTSAAQETQYF. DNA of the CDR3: TGCGCCAGCAGCTTGAGCACTAGCGCGGCGCAAGAGACCCAGTACTTC.